The present TCR beta chain was sequenced within a study of blood T cells in healthy people across ages. CDR3 length: 15 amino acids. Unmatched junction bases numbered 10, after V lost 0 bases and J lost 9 bases. Germline CDR1 reads MNHEY; CDR2 reads SVGAGI. Comments on this clonotype: The antigen remains undetermined.

For the second PCR, which ran for about 6 to 11 cycles, a sample-barcoded 5' primer and a J-beta primer mix were used. TCRdb called the 5' RACE reads again in MiXCR, with one record for every CDR3 protein. This sample has approximately 400,000 distinct CDR3 sequences, with 45% to 65% found just once. Findings and caveats of the study: PBMCs were not sorted, which prevented a conclusive comparison of naive versus antigen-experienced cells. Whereas aged donors had fewer naive CD4+ cells, long-lived donors had more of them and higher diversity. In older individuals, TCR beta diversity per million T cells was lower, falling roughly linearly with age.

This TCR was sampled from a man aged 60 to 75 in good health. What was sequenced was blood. The rearrangement uses TRBV6-5 and TRBJ2-7, with 8 nucleotides matching TRBD1. Here the CDR3 reads CASSYSEMDRAGQYF. The DNA for the CDR3 is TGTGCCAGCAGTTACTCGGAAATGGACAGGGCGGGGCAGTACTTC.